These 26 T cell receptor beta chains were all obtained from the same sample, sequenced in a study of cytomegalovirus exposure and HLA in healthy donors. PCR primers comprised 60 Vbeta and 13 Jbeta primers. Assay: immunoSEQ multiplex PCR; the TCRdb copy retains only in-frame clones and omits some. Counted here are about 150,000 clones, 65% to 75% occurring once; the ten biggest clones make up 2.1%. The material sequenced was PBMCs. These receptors came from a man aged 30 to 39 in good health and CMV-seronegative.

This clone has just one count. The rearrangement links TRBV28 to TRBJ1-5; D ambiguous. The V and J ends lost 6 bases and 7 bases respectively, with 10 bases between them. Germline V lookup: CDR1 MDHEN, CDR2 SYDVKM. This CDR3 is built from 12 residues. CDR3 DNA sequence: TGTGCCAGCAGCGTCAGGCGCCAGCCCCAGCATTTT. Translated, it gives CASSVRRQPQHF. Filled out from reference TRBV28 and TRBJ1-5, the complete variable domain reads DVKVTQSSRYLVKRTGEKVFLECVQDMDHENMFWYRQDPGLGLRLIYFSYDVKMKEKGDIPEGYSVSREKKERFSLILESASTNQTSMYLCASSVRRQPQHFGDGTRLSIL.

The V gene is TRBV5-1, the J gene TRBJ2-1, with 9 bases that match TRBD1. CDR3 size: 15 residues. V lost 7 bases to trimming and J lost 3 bases; unmatched junction nucleotides: 8. Per the germline V gene, CDR1 is SGHRS and CDR2 is YFSETQ. CDR3 loop: CASSQGTGIYNEQFF. CDR3 nucleotide sequence: TGCGCCAGCTCCCAGGGGACAGGGATCTACAATGAGCAGTTCTTC.

The rearrangement links TRBV7-9 to TRBJ2-2, with 9 bases lining up with TRBD2. Trimming cost V 3 bases and J 1 base; bases outside gene matches: 0. CDR1 and CDR2 (germline): SEHNR, FQNEAQ (reference sequence). This CDR3 contains 15 residues. The CDR3 protein is CASSLTSGNTGELFF. The CDR3 DNA sequence: TGTGCCAGCAGCTTGACTAGCGGGAACACCGGGGAGCTGTTTTTT.

The chain joins TRBV6-1 to TRBJ1-1; D gene ambiguous. The CDR3 spans 15 residues. Germline loops: CDR1 MNHNS, CDR2 SASEGT. V lost 10 bases, J lost 0 bases, and 18 bases lay in between. The CDR3 DNA reads TGTGCCATCAAGAAGCCCGAGAAACTGAACACTGAAGCTTTCTTT. This encodes CAIKKPEKLNTEAFF.

The chain employs TRBV9 and TRBJ1-2; 7 positions match TRBD1. V was pared by 6 bases and J by 7 bases, with 6 bases of the junction left unmatched. The germline V gene encodes CDR1 SGDLS and CDR2 YYNGEE. The length of the CDR3 is 12 residues. This chain's CDR3 is CASTRQGVGYTF. The DNA of the CDR3 is TGTGCCAGCACCCGACAGGGAGTTGGCTACACCTTC.

This clone was seen just once. This chain connects TRBV7-9 to TRBJ1-1; 11 nucleotides agree with TRBD1. CDR1 is SEHNR and CDR2 is FQNEAQ in the germline V gene (reference sequence). V trimming: 4 bases; J trimming: 6 bases; junction bases outside the gene matches: 7. The CDR3 spans 15 residues. For the CDR3, the DNA is TGTGCCAGCAGCTGGGGACAGGGGGTAGATTCTGAAGCTTTCTTT. Amino acid sequence: CASSWGQGVDSEAFF.

This clone was seen a handful of times. The rearrangement uses TRBV6-5 and TRBJ1-2; D is unresolved. The CDR3 sequence is 14 residues long. The germline gives CDR1 MNHEY, CDR2 SVGAGI. V was cut by 6 bases and J by 7 bases, with 18 bases left in between. The CDR3 DNA is TGTGCCAGCAGCGCGGGAGGGAGGGCTGGTGGCTACACCTTC. This codes for CASSAGGRAGGYTF.

This sequence joins TRBV28 and TRBJ2-5; tentatively, D is TRBD1 (5 bases). Germline values: CDR1 MDHEN, CDR2 SYDVKM. The V end was cut by 3 bases, the J end by 4 bases, with 9 bases between. This CDR3 has 13 residues. The CDR3 DNA sequence: TGTGCCAGCAGTTTCCTGGGGCGAGAGACCCAGTACTTC. Its protein product is CASSFLGRETQYF.

The rearrangement uses TRBV5-4 and TRBJ2-7, with 8 bases identical to TRBD1. J was trimmed by 2 bases and V by 0 bases; bases with no gene match: 4. CDR1 is SGHNT and CDR2 is YYREEE in the germline V gene (reference sequence). The CDR3 extends over 15 amino acids. The CDR3, as DNA: TGTGCCAGCAGCTTGGCGGACAGGGTCCCCTACGAGCAGTACTTC. Protein product: CASSLADRVPYEQYF.

The chain combines TRBV7-2 with TRBJ2-7; 10 bases map to TRBD1. Looked up from germline, CDR1 is SGHTA and CDR2 is FQGNSA. The length of the CDR3 is 15 residues. V shed 8 bases and J 7 bases; nucleotides not matched to a gene: 14. In DNA, the CDR3 is TGTGCCAGCCGCCCGGGAGGGACAGGGGTTGGAGAGCAGTACTTC. Its translation: CASRPGGTGVGEQYF.

V is TRBV2 and J is TRBJ2-1, with 10 bases lining up with TRBD2. The germline V gene encodes CDR1 SNHLY and CDR2 FYNNEI. Trimming at V came to 0 bases and at J to 15 bases, leaving 5 bases not matched to a gene. The CDR3 is 13 amino acids. CDR3 amino acids: CASSEAQSGGGFF. CDR3 DNA: TGTGCCAGCAGTGAAGCGCAGAGCGGGGGGGGGTTCTTC.

The rearrangement links TRBV5-1 to TRBJ2-5, with 8 bases fitting TRBD2. The V gene's germline CDR1 is SGHRS and CDR2 YFSETQ. The CDR3 contains 16 residues. J was trimmed by 5 bases and V by 2 bases; bases with no gene match: 11. The CDR3 DNA follows: TGCGCCAGCAGCTTAGACCCCGGGGGGGCTGGGGAGACCCAGTACTTC. Protein product: CASSLDPGGAGETQYF. Using reference TRBV5-1 and TRBJ2-5 for the parts outside the CDR3, the full variable domain is KAGVTQTPRYLIKTRGQQVTLSCSPISGHRSVSWYQQTPGQGLQFLFEYFSETQRNKGNFPGRFSGRQFSNSRSEMNVSTLELGDSALYLCASSLDPGGAGETQYFGPGTRLLVL.

Written as DNA, the CDR3 is TGCGCCAGCAGCGTTCTGGGGGCCGGAGAGACCCAGTACTTC. It yields the protein CASSVLGAGETQYF. The V gene is TRBV5-1, the J gene TRBJ2-5; TRBD1 is a possible D gene (6 bases). V was trimmed by 4 bases and J by 4 bases, leaving 14 bases between them. Germline V gives CDR1 SGHRS, CDR2 YFSETQ. This CDR3 comprises 14 residues.

The CDR3 coding sequence is TGTGCCAGCAGCGCGGGAGGGCTAGCGGGGGGCTTTTCCTACGAGCAGTACTTC. This translates into CASSAGGLAGGFSYEQYF. The chain recombines TRBV5-6 with TRBJ2-7; 11 bases align to TRBD2. Losses at the gene ends were 4 bases for V and 1 base for J; bases not matched to a gene: 13. Germline loops: CDR1 SGHDT, CDR2 YYEEEE. The CDR3 totals 18 residues.

The chain combines TRBV18 with TRBJ2-5, with TRBD1 matching 8 bases. Germline-derived CDR1 and CDR2 are KGHSH and LQKENI. The V gene end was trimmed by 2 bases and the J gene end by 0 bases; junction bases not matched to a gene: 2. This CDR3 spans 15 amino acids. CDR3 nucleotides: TGTGCCAGCTCACCAAAGGACAGGGACCAAGAGACCCAGTACTTC. Residues: CASSPKDRDQETQYF. Using reference TRBV18 and TRBJ2-5 for the parts outside the CDR3, the full variable domain is NAGVMQNPRHLVRRRGQEARLRCSPMKGHSHVYWYRQLPEEGLKFMVYLQKENIIDESGMPKERFSAEFPKEGPSILRIQQVVRGDSAAYFCASSPKDRDQETQYFGPGTRLLVL.

The chain has TRBV5-4 and TRBJ2-7; 7 positions agree with TRBD1. CDR1 is SGHNT, CDR2 YYREEE, per germline (reference sequence). Trimming took 4 bases from V and 5 from J; bases not matched to a gene: 18. This CDR3 region has 17 residues. CDR3 sequence reads: CASSRSSTGTEGHEQYF. The CDR3 DNA follows: TGTGCCAGCAGCCGATCATCCACCGGGACAGAGGGCCACGAGCAGTACTTC.

J is TRBJ2-1 and V is TRBV7-8; D ambiguous. The germline CDR1 and CDR2 sequences are SGHVS and FQNEAQ. V was clipped by 3 bases and J by 5 bases, with 2 bases between them. There are 11 residues in the CDR3. Here the CDR3 DNA reads TGTGCCAGCAGCTTCAACAATGAGCAGTTCTTC. It specifies CASSFNNEQFF.

This sequence joins TRBV2 and TRBJ1-6; TRBD1 might be the D (6 bases). Trimming removed 6 bases at V and 6 bases at J, with 9 bases between. This CDR3 has 13 residues. CDR1 SNHLY and CDR2 FYNNEI come from the germline V gene. CDR3 protein: CASRQGSNSPLHF. In DNA, the CDR3 is TGTGCCAGCAGACAGGGATCTAATTCACCCCTCCACTTT.

The chain carries TRBV5-1 and TRBJ2-7, with D perhaps matching TRBD2 (6 bases). This CDR3 region has 14 residues. V dropped 0 bases and J dropped 4 bases, with 11 bases sitting between them. Germline-derived CDR1 and CDR2 are SGHRS and YFSETQ. CDR3: CASSLGGLEYEQYF. CDR3 nucleotides: TGCGCCAGCAGCTTGGGGGGACTCGAGTACGAGCAGTACTTC.

CDR3 region: CASSEPGQGLDNEQFF. As DNA, the CDR3 is TGCGCCAGCAGTGAGCCGGGACAGGGGCTCGACAATGAGCAGTTCTTC. The chain joins TRBV10-1 to TRBJ2-1; 10 positions agree with TRBD1. Losses at the gene ends were 2 bases for V and 5 bases for J; bases not matched to a gene: 6. This CDR3 comprises 16 residues. The germline V gene has CDR1 WNHNN and CDR2 SYGVQD (reference sequence).

This rearrangement joins TRBV7-2 to TRBJ2-1, with 11 bases fitting TRBD2. Germline CDR1 reads SGHTA; CDR2 reads FQGNSA. V lost 5 bases to trimming and J lost 5 bases; unmatched junction nucleotides: 8. CDR3 length: 16 amino acids. CDR3 loop: CASSALGTSGNNEQFF. In nucleotides, the CDR3 is TGTGCCAGCAGCGCCCTTGGGACTAGCGGCAACAATGAGCAGTTCTTC.

The CDR3 DNA follows: TGTGCCAGCAGCTTAGCAGGGATGAACACTGAAGCTTTCTTT. It specifies CASSLAGMNTEAFF. V is TRBV13 and J is TRBJ1-1; a possible D gene is TRBD1 (5 bases). V was shortened by 1 base and J by 0 bases, with 6 bases between the two germline ends. Per the germline V gene, CDR1 is PRHDT and CDR2 is FYEKMQ (reference sequence). The CDR3 is 14 residues long.

CDR3 region: CASRTAGANEKLFF. CDR3 coding DNA: TGTGCCAGCAGAACCGCGGGGGCAAATGAAAAACTGTTTTTT. The chain employs TRBV28 and TRBJ1-4; D perhaps matches TRBD1 (6 bases). Germline assignment: CDR1 MDHEN and CDR2 SYDVKM. The CDR3 consists of 14 residues. The V and J ends lost 6 bases and 5 bases respectively, with 13 bases between them.

The rearrangement joins TRBV5-1 to TRBJ2-1, with TRBD1 as a possible D gene (8 bases). This CDR3 comprises 15 residues. Deletions cut 0 bases from V and 6 bases from J, with 13 bases between. The V gene's germline CDR1 is SGHRS and CDR2 YFSETQ. The CDR3 nucleotides are TGCGCCAGCAGCTTGGAACAGGGGGGGTTCAATGAGCAGTTCTTC. Protein: CASSLEQGGFNEQFF.

V is TRBV19 and J is TRBJ2-5, with 10 bases fitting TRBD1. The germline gives CDR1 LNHDA, CDR2 SQIVND (reference sequence). Trimming took 1 base from V and 5 from J; bases not matched to a gene: 10. The CDR3 spans 17 residues. The CDR3 loop is CASSIATGGAAGETQYF. CDR3 sequence (DNA): TGTGCCAGTAGTATAGCGACAGGGGGCGCAGCGGGTGAGACCCAGTACTTC. The whole variable domain, remainder taken from reference TRBV19 and TRBJ2-5, is DGGITQSPKYLFRKEGQNVTLSCEQNLNHDAMYWYRQDPGQGLRLIYYSQIVNDFQKGDIAEGYSVSREKKESFPLTVTSAQKNPTAFYLCASSIATGGAAGETQYFGPGTRLLVL.

This clone was counted a few times. The rearrangement uses TRBV27 and TRBJ1-1; 7 bases line up with TRBD1. The germline CDR1 and CDR2 sequences are MNHEY and SMNVEV (reference sequence). The CDR3 sequence is 16 residues long. V lost 6 bases, J lost 2 bases, and 12 bases stayed unmatched. Here the CDR3 reads CASSPLPGQSNTEAFF. DNA for the CDR3: TGTGCCAGCAGCCCCCTTCCGGGACAGAGTAACACTGAAGCTTTCTTT.